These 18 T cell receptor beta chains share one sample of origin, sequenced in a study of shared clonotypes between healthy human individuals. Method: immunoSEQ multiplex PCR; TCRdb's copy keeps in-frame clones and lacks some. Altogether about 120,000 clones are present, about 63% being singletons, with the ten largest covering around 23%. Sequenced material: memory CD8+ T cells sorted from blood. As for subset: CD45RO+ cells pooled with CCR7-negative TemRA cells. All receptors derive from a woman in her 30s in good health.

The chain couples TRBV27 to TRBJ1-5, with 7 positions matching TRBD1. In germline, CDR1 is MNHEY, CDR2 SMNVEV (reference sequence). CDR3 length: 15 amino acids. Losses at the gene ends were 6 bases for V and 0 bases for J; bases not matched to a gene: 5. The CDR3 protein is CASSPGQHSNQPQHF. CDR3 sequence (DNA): TGTGCCAGCAGCCCGGGACAGCATAGCAATCAGCCCCAGCATTTT.

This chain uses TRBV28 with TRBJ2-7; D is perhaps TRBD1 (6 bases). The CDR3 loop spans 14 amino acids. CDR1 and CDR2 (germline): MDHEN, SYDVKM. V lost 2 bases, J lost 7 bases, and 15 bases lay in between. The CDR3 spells CASSLQGTGGEQYF. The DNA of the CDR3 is TGTGCCAGCAGTTTACAGGGGACGGGCGGGGAGCAGTACTTC.

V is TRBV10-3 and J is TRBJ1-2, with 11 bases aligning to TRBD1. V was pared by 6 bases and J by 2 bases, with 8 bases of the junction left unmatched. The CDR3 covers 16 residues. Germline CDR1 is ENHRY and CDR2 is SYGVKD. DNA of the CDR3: TGTGCCATCAGCGGCGGGACAGGGGGAAAAAACTATGGCTACACCTTC. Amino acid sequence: CAISGGTGGKNYGYTF.

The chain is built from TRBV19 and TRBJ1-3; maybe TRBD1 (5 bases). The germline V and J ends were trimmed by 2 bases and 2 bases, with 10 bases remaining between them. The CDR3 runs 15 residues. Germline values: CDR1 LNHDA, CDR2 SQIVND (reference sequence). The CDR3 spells CASSISGTTGNTIYF. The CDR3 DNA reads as TGTGCCAGTAGTATATCAGGGACGACTGGAAACACCATATATTTT.

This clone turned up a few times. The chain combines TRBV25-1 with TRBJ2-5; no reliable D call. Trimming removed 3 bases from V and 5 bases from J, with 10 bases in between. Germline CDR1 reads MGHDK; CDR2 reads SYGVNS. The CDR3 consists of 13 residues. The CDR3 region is CASSDPAIETQYF. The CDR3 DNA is TGTGCCAGCAGTGATCCCGCCATCGAGACCCAGTACTTC.

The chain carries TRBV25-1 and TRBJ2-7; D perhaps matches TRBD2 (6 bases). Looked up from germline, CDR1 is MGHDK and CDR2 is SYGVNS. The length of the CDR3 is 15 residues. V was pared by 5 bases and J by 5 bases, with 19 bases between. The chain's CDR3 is CASSHQAGTSDEQYF. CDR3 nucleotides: TGTGCCAGCAGTCACCAAGCGGGCACGTCCGACGAGCAGTACTTC.

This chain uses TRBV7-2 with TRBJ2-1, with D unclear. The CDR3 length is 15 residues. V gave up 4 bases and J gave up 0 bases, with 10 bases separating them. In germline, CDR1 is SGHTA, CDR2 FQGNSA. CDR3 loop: CASSSFLSSYNEQFF. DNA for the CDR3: TGTGCCAGCAGCTCCTTCCTGAGCTCCTACAATGAGCAGTTCTTC.

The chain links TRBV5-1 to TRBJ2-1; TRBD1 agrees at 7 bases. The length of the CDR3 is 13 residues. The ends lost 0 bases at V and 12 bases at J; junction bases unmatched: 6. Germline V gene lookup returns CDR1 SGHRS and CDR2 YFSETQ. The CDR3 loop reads CASSLVGGLRQFF. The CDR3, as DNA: TGCGCCAGCAGCTTGGTAGGGGGCCTTAGGCAGTTCTTC.

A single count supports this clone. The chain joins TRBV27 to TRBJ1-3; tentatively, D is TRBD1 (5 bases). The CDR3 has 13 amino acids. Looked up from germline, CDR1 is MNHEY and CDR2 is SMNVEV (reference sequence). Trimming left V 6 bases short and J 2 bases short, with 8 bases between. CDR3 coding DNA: TGTGCCAGCAGACGGACACCTGGAAACACCATATATTTT. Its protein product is CASRRTPGNTIYF.

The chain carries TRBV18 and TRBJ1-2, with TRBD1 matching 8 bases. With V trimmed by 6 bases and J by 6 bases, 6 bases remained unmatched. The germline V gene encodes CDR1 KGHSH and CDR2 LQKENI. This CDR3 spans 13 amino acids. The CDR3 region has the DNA TGTGCCAGCTCGCCTCTGACAGGGGATGGCTACACCTTC. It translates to CASSPLTGDGYTF.

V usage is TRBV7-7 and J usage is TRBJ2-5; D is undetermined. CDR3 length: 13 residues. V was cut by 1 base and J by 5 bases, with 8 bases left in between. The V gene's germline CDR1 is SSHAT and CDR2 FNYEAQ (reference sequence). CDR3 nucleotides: TGTGCCAGCAGCTTAGGTGGGGTGGAGACCCAGTACTTC. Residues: CASSLGGVETQYF.

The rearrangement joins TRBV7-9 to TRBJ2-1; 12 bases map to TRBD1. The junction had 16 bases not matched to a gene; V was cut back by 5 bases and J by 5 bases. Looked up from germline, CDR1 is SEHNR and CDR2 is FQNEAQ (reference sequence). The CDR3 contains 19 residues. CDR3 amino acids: CASSKTIGTGGSINNEQFF. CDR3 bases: TGTGCCAGCAGCAAAACGATAGGGACAGGGGGCTCGATAAACAATGAGCAGTTCTTC.

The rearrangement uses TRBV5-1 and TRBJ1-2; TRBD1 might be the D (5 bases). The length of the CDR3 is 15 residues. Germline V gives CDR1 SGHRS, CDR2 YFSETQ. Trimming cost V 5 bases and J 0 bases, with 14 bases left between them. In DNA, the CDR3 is TGCGCCAGCAGTTTTCAAGGGGACCCTAACTATGGCTACACCTTC. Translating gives CASSFQGDPNYGYTF.

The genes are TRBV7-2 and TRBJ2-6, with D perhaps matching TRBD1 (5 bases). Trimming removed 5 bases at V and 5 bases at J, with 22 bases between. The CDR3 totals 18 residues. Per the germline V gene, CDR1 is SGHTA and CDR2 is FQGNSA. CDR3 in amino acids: CASSGYRRRQSRANVLTF. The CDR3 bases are TGTGCCAGCAGCGGATACAGGAGACGACAAAGTCGGGCCAACGTCCTGACTTTC.

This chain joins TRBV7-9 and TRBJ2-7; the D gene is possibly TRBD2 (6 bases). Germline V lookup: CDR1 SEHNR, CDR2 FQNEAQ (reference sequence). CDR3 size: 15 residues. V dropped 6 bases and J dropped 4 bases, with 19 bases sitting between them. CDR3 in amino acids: CASSSPLGGVYEQYF. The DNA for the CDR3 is TGTGCCAGCAGTTCCCCTTTGGGGGGAGTTTACGAGCAGTACTTC.

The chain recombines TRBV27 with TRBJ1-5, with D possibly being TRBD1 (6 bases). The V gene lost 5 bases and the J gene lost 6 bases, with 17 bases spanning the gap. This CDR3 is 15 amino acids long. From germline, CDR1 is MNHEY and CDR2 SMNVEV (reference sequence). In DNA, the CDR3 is TGTGCCAGCAGTCCCCGAGGAGGGGGAGGTCAGCCCCAGCATTTT. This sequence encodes CASSPRGGGGQPQHF.

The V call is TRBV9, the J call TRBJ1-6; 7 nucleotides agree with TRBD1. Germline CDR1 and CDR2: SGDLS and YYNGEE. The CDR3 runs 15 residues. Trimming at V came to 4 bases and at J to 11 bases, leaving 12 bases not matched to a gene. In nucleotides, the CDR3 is TGTGCCAGCAGCCAACTCGACAGGGTAGGGACACCCCTCCACTTT. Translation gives CASSQLDRVGTPLHF.

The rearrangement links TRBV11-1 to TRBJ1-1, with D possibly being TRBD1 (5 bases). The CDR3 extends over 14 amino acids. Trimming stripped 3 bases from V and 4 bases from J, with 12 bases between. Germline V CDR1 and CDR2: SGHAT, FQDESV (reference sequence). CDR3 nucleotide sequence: TGTGCCAGCAGCTTTCAGGGAGGTGGCACTGAAGCTTTCTTT. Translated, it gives CASSFQGGGTEAFF.